The next 10 T cell receptor beta chains were all read from a single sample in a study of blood T cell repertoires in COVID-19 (dated by TCRdb to 2018 to 2021). The library was made by the immunoSEQ multiplex PCR assay. What TCRdb holds here is the immuneACCESS table cut down to in-frame rearrangements. Part of the clones is not present; checked against another copy, under half of the missing clones reflect an unresolved V gene, and the others are unexplained. This sample lists approximately 200,000 clones; approximately 88% were detected once. Jointly, the top ten make up about 4% of the sample. Sequencing was done on a sample of peripheral blood. The origin of the receptors is a woman between 25 and 40 years old with acute or convalescent COVID-19.

This clone has a single count. This chain links TRBV7-6 with TRBJ1-3; D remains ambiguous. The CDR3 covers 14 residues. Trimming shortened V by 2 bases and J by 0 bases, and 5 bases separated the two germline ends. Looked up from germline, CDR1 is SGHVS and CDR2 is FNYEAQ. The CDR3 nucleotides are TGTGCCAGCAGCTTATATTACTCTGGAAACACCATATATTTT. Amino acids: CASSLYYSGNTIYF.

The chain's CDR3 is CSVGGGQETQYF. CDR3 in DNA: TGCAGCGTGGGTGGGGGCCAGGAGACCCAGTACTTC. The chain carries TRBV29-1 and TRBJ2-5; tentative D call: TRBD1 (6 bases). Germline lookup yields CDR1 SQVTM and CDR2 ANQGSEA. Trimming left V 6 bases short and J 5 bases short, with 13 bases between. This CDR3 region has 12 residues.

This clone showed up just a few times. The chain employs TRBV5-1 and TRBJ2-2; D uncertain. Trimming cost V 0 bases and J 8 bases, with 8 bases left between them. The CDR3 length is 13 residues. Germline V lookup: CDR1 SGHRS, CDR2 YFSETQ. In nucleotides, the CDR3 is TGCGCCAGCAGCTTGGACGCGGAGGGGGAGCTGTTTTTT. It specifies CASSLDAEGELFF.

This clone is a singleton in its sample. The chain recombines TRBV12-3 or TRBV12-4 with TRBJ2-3; possibly TRBD2 for D (5 bases). This CDR3 contains 13 residues. V lost 1 base and J lost 6, with 8 bases in between. CDR3 bases: TGTGCCAGCAGTTTAGATGCTAGCGATACGCAGTATTTT. Its protein product is CASSLDASDTQYF.

This clone was seen once. V usage is TRBV5-5 and J usage is TRBJ1-1; D call uncertain. This CDR3 is 11 amino acids long. Trimming took 1 base from V and 6 from J, leaving 4 bases between them. CDR1 is SGHKS and CDR2 is YYEKEE in the germline V gene (reference sequence). This CDR3 reads CASSLTAEAFF. The CDR3 DNA sequence: TGTGCCAGCAGCTTGACAGCTGAAGCTTTCTTT.

This clone has a count of ten or more. V gene TRBV6-6 combines with J gene TRBJ2-7, with 8 bases matching TRBD2. This CDR3 has 13 residues. Per germline, CDR1 MNHNY and CDR2 SVGAGI (reference sequence). CDR3: CAASAGDFDEQYF. The DNA of the CDR3 is TGTGCAGCCTCAGCGGGAGACTTCGACGAGCAGTACTTC.

The chain has TRBV9 and TRBJ1-3, with D perhaps matching TRBD1 (6 bases). Germline V CDR1 and CDR2: SGDLS, YYNGEE. The CDR3 consists of 14 residues. Between the trimmed V and J ends, which lost 4 bases and 5 bases, there was a span of 13 bases. The CDR3 DNA reads TGTGCCAGCAGCCCATCAGGGGAAAGAAACACCATATATTTT. Protein: CASSPSGERNTIYF. The variable domain in full, with the rest retrieved from reference TRBV9 and TRBJ1-3, is DSGVTQTPKHLITATGQRVTLRCSPRSGDLSVYWYQQSLDQGLQFLIQYYNGEERAKGNILERFSAQQFPDLHSELNLSSLELGDSALYFCASSPSGERNTIYFGEGSWLTVV.

The V call is TRBV6-1, the J call TRBJ1-5; TRBD1 matches 8 bases. The germline V gene encodes CDR1 MNHNS and CDR2 SASEGT. V lost 3 bases, J lost 6 bases, and 1 base stayed unmatched. The CDR3 contains 13 residues. The CDR3 DNA reads as TGTGCCAGCAGTGAGGACAGGGTTCAGCCCCAGCATTTT. This gives the protein CASSEDRVQPQHF.

The chain links TRBV18 to TRBJ1-6, with a weak D call TRBD1 (6 bases). From germline, CDR1 is KGHSH and CDR2 LQKENI. The CDR3 is made up of 15 amino acids. The ends were cut back, 6 bases at V and 0 bases at J, with 9 bases in the middle. The CDR3 here is CASSGQRSYNSPLHF. The CDR3 DNA reads TGTGCCAGCTCCGGACAGCGCTCCTATAATTCACCCCTCCACTTT.

The chain carries TRBV4-2 and TRBJ2-7; 12 nucleotides match TRBD1. V dropped 1 base and J dropped 3; count of bases not matched to a gene: 7. The CDR3 is made up of 17 amino acids. Per germline, CDR1 LGHNA and CDR2 YNFKEQ. The CDR3: CASSQVWGQGAIYEQYF. The DNA for the CDR3 is TGTGCCAGCAGCCAAGTGTGGGGACAGGGGGCTATCTACGAGCAGTACTTC.